The rows below give T cell receptor beta chains drawn from one sample of a study of blood T cell repertoires in COVID-19. Clones were sequenced by immunoSEQ multiplex PCR, and TCRdb holds only the in-frame ones, with some missing. The data contain 200,000 to 250,000 clones, roughly 85% of them singletons. Sample: peripheral blood. The receptors come from a middle-aged man who had recovered from COVID-19. CDR3s include the opening cysteine and the closing phenylalanine or tryptophan. Fields, in order: J gene, V gene, CDR3 protein.

TRBJ1-1 | TRBV5-1 | CASSYRTGGSAFF
TRBJ1-2 | TRBV18 | CASSRTGSNYGYTF
TRBJ2-1 | TRBV28 | CASSFSGAYNEQFF
TRBJ2-7 | TRBV10-1 | CASSEVASGAYEQYF
TRBJ2-7 | TRBV28 | CASRPGTSFGGYEQYF
TRBJ1-1 | TRBV7-9 | CASTESRATEAFF
TRBJ2-7 | TRBV4-2 | CASKDQVAGNSYEQYF
TRBJ2-7 | TRBV15 | CATSILAGGNYEQYF
TRBJ1-4 | TRBV30 | CAWSGGQPNEKLFF
TRBJ2-5 | TRBV15 | CATSRDRGAETQYF
TRBJ2-7 | TRBV7-2 | CASSFFGTSGSYEQYF
TRBJ2-5 | TRBV4-2 | CASSQDLAGRETQYF
TRBJ1-5 | TRBV6-5 | CASSHTGSNQPQHF
TRBJ1-1 | TRBV11-2 | CASSLLDRPNTEAFF
TRBJ2-1 | TRBV4-1 | CASSQGPPNEQFF